The entry below gives a single T cell receptor beta chain sequence along with its context. Looked up from germline, CDR1 is MDHEN and CDR2 is SYDVKM. Germline trimming cut 3 bases from V and 0 bases from J; bases unmatched to any gene: 5. The CDR3 has 16 residues. The entry originates in a study of human T cells and chemical hapten exposure. Noted time point: patch test 1, 2 weeks after DPC sensitization. The treatment here: therapeutic diphenylcyclopropenone sensitization with weekly scalp DPC. Via MiXCR, TCRdb re-called the RACE reads, giving one row per CDR3 protein. The sample comprises approximately 100,000 distinct CDR3 sequences, about 10% of which are singletons, and 3% to 4% rests with the top ten.

The chain recombines TRBV28 with TRBJ2-1; 7 nucleotides align to TRBD2. Material: whole blood, obtained in connection with sensitization to the hapten diphenylcyclopropenone (DPC). This clonotype was sampled from a woman aged 40 to 50 with alopecia areata. Some clones in this sample may be carry-over from other donors' samples. CDR3 DNA sequence: TGTGCCAGCAGTTTTGGCGGGAGCATCTCCTACAATGAGCAGTTCTTC. Residues: CASSFGGSISYNEQFF.